A single sample gave rise to the 24 T cell receptor beta chains below, sequenced in a study of blood T cell repertoires in COVID-19. Sequencing used immunoSEQ multiplex PCR; TCRdb keeps in-frame clones, though not all of them. Here the sample spans 100,000 to 150,000 clones, less than 90% being singletons. The sample taken for sequencing was peripheral blood. Every receptor here comes from a woman aged 30 to 39 who had recovered from COVID-19.

The rearrangement uses TRBV2 and TRBJ2-5; 7 positions agree with TRBD2. The CDR3 spans 14 residues. CDR1 is SNHLY and CDR2 is FYNNEI in the germline V gene. Unmatched junction bases numbered 3, after V lost 3 bases and J lost 2 bases. The CDR3 reads CASSEREIQETQYF. The CDR3 DNA reads as TGTGCCAGCAGTGAGCGGGAGATACAAGAGACCCAGTACTTC.

V is TRBV5-1 and J is TRBJ1-5, with a possible D match to TRBD1 (5 bases). This CDR3 contains 15 residues. V was pared by 2 bases and J by 0 bases, with 9 bases between. CDR1 and CDR2 (germline): SGHRS, YFSETQ. The CDR3 is CASSFGGNSNQPQHF. In nucleotides, the CDR3 is TGCGCCAGCAGCTTCGGGGGGAATAGCAATCAGCCCCAGCATTTT.

The chain carries TRBV4-1 and TRBJ1-1; 7 bases fit TRBD1. CDR3 length: 15 residues. Germline CDR1 MGHRA, CDR2 YSYEKL. V gave up 1 base and J gave up 5 bases; unmatched junction bases: 7. The CDR3 sequence is CASSQGIRGFTEAFF. The CDR3, as DNA: TGCGCCAGCAGCCAAGGGATCAGGGGGTTTACTGAAGCTTTCTTT.

The chain uses TRBV29-1 and TRBJ1-1, with 9 bases lining up with TRBD1. In germline, CDR1 is SQVTM, CDR2 ANQGSEA. This CDR3 region has 15 residues. The ends lost 6 bases at V and 1 base at J; junction bases unmatched: 9. The CDR3 DNA sequence: TGCAGCGTCGTCCCGGGACAGGGATCGAACACTGAAGCTTTCTTT. Translation gives CSVVPGQGSNTEAFF.

The rearrangement uses TRBV2 and TRBJ2-1; D is undetermined. Germline V gives CDR1 SNHLY, CDR2 FYNNEI. With 1 base removed from V and 4 bases from J, the gap between germline ends came to 20 bases. The CDR3 runs 18 residues. DNA of the CDR3: TGTGCCAGCAGTGAAGGAATATGGAGAGGTGACGGGTACAATGAGCAGTTCTTC. Amino acids: CASSEGIWRGDGYNEQFF.

The chain joins TRBV7-9 to TRBJ2-7, with TRBD2 matching 10 bases. This CDR3 contains 17 residues. V dropped 7 bases and J dropped 3; count of bases not matched to a gene: 15. Germline assignment: CDR1 SEHNR and CDR2 FQNEAQ (reference sequence). In nucleotides, the CDR3 is TGTGCCAGCACCGACAGAGGACTAGCGGATTCCTTCTACGAGCAGTACTTC. Its protein is CASTDRGLADSFYEQYF. The full variable domain, completed using reference TRBV7-9 and TRBJ2-7, is DTGVSQNPRHKITKRGQNVTFRCDPISEHNRLYWYRQTLGQGPEFLTYFQNEAQLEKSRLLSDRFSAERPKGSFSTLEIQRTEQGDSAMYLCASTDRGLADSFYEQYFGPGTRLTVT.

V and J are TRBV5-8 and TRBJ1-5; 7 nucleotides agree with TRBD1. This CDR3 region has 15 residues. Germline CDR1 reads SGHTS; CDR2 reads YDEGEE. Germline trimming cut 0 bases from V and 7 bases from J; bases unmatched to any gene: 7. The CDR3 sequence: CASSLDTGVGQPQHF. The CDR3, as DNA: TGTGCCAGCAGCTTGGACACAGGGGTAGGACAGCCCCAGCATTTT.

V is TRBV15 and J is TRBJ2-2; D not resolved. Trimming removed 1 base from V and 3 bases from J, with 6 bases in between. This CDR3 contains 14 residues. Germline CDR1 reads LNHNV; CDR2 reads YYDKDF (reference sequence). The CDR3 loop reads CATSRATDTGELFF. CDR3 in DNA: TGTGCCACCAGCAGAGCCACGGACACCGGGGAGCTGTTTTTT.

The V call is TRBV11-2, the J call TRBJ1-2, with D possibly TRBD1 on 5 matching bases. In germline, CDR1 is SGHAT, CDR2 FQNNGV. The CDR3 extends over 17 amino acids. Trimming took off 5 bases at V and 1 base at J, with 20 bases between the two ends. The CDR3 reads CASSPSSRAGDNYGYTF. CDR3 coding DNA: TGTGCCAGCAGCCCATCCTCCAGGGCAGGCGATAACTATGGCTACACCTTC. The full variable domain, with the rest looked up from reference TRBV11-2 and TRBJ1-2, is EAGVAQSPRYKIIEKRQSVAFWCNPISGHATLYWYQQILGQGPKLLIQFQNNGVVDDSQLPKDRFSAERLKGVDSTLKIQPAKLEDSAVYLCASSPSSRAGDNYGYTFGSGTRLTVV.

In its sample, this clone was seen many times. The chain joins TRBV19 to TRBJ1-1; a possible D gene is TRBD1 (6 bases). The length of the CDR3 is 12 residues. In germline, CDR1 is LNHDA, CDR2 SQIVND (reference sequence). Trimming took off 4 bases at V and 5 bases at J, with 8 bases between the two ends. CDR3 nucleotides: TGTGCCAGTAGTAACAGGGTTACTGAAGCTTTCTTT. Residues: CASSNRVTEAFF.

V usage is TRBV7-2 and J usage is TRBJ1-4, with a weak D call TRBD1 (6 bases). Trimming removed 8 bases at V and 7 bases at J, with 20 bases between. Per germline, CDR1 SGHTA and CDR2 FQGNSA. The CDR3 runs 15 residues. CDR3 DNA: TGTGCCAGCCGCCCTACAGGGCCGGGTGGTGAAAAACTGTTTTTT. It is translated as CASRPTGPGGEKLFF.

DNA of the CDR3: TGTGCCAGCAGACAACAGGGGGTAAGCAATCAGCCCCAGCATTTT. Residues: CASRQQGVSNQPQHF. The rearrangement uses TRBV2 and TRBJ1-5, with 8 bases lining up with TRBD1. The CDR3 contains 15 residues. Germline lookup yields CDR1 SNHLY and CDR2 FYNNEI. Germline trimming cut 6 bases from V and 1 base from J; bases unmatched to any gene: 5.

This rearrangement joins TRBV2 to TRBJ1-2; a possible D gene is TRBD1 (6 bases). Trimming cost V 8 bases and J 10 bases, with 20 bases left between them. The germline V gene has CDR1 SNHLY and CDR2 FYNNEI. The CDR3 has 13 amino acids. The CDR3 is CASRVLTGWDYTF. The CDR3 DNA reads as TGTGCCAGCCGGGTGTTGACAGGCTGGGACTACACCTTC.

This rearrangement joins TRBV5-1 to TRBJ2-7, with 10 bases aligning to TRBD2. V lost 2 bases to trimming and J lost 5 bases; unmatched junction nucleotides: 1. Germline lookup yields CDR1 SGHRS and CDR2 YFSETQ. The CDR3 runs to 13 residues. CDR3 region: CASSFTSGDEQYF. The CDR3 nucleotides are TGCGCCAGCAGCTTCACTAGCGGGGACGAGCAGTACTTC.

This chain joins TRBV7-3 and TRBJ2-1, with D unresolved. Germline CDR1 reads SGHTA; CDR2 reads FQGTGA. Deletions cut 5 bases from V and 4 bases from J, with 9 bases between. This CDR3 is built from 13 residues. DNA of the CDR3: TGTGCCAGCAGCCAAGACTTTTACAATGAGCAGTTCTTC. The encoded protein is CASSQDFYNEQFF.

The rearrangement joins TRBV7-6 to TRBJ2-7; 13 bases agree with TRBD2. There are 15 residues in the CDR3. Germline V gene data show CDR1 as SGHVS and CDR2 as FNYEAQ. V shed 4 bases and J 6 bases; nucleotides not matched to a gene: 6. The CDR3 nucleotides are TGTGCCAGCAGCTCACTAGCGGGAGGGCCCGGCGAGCAGTACTTC. It translates to CASSSLAGGPGEQYF.

The chain recombines TRBV18 with TRBJ2-7; 7 bases map to TRBD1. Germline V lookup: CDR1 KGHSH, CDR2 LQKENI. After removal of 4 bases from V and 3 bases from J, the junction contained 3 bases not matched to a gene. The CDR3 length is 13 residues. The CDR3 loop reads CASSQGQSYEQYF. For the CDR3, the DNA is TGTGCCAGCTCACAGGGACAGAGCTACGAGCAGTACTTC. Looking up the rest from reference TRBV18 and TRBJ2-7 gives the full variable domain: NAGVMQNPRHLVRRRGQEARLRCSPMKGHSHVYWYRQLPEEGLKFMVYLQKENIIDESGMPKERFSAEFPKEGPSILRIQQVVRGDSAAYFCASSQGQSYEQYFGPGTRLTVT.

This clone has only one observation. V gene TRBV7-2 combines with J gene TRBJ1-1, with a possible D match to TRBD1 (5 bases). Germline-derived CDR1 and CDR2 are SGHTA and FQGNSA. V was cut by 5 bases and J by 5 bases, with 15 bases left in between. This CDR3 spans 14 amino acids. The CDR3 spells CASSKQVLATEAFF. In DNA form, the CDR3 reads TGTGCCAGCAGCAAACAGGTGCTGGCGACTGAAGCTTTCTTT.

This clone has only one observation. The chain employs TRBV9 and TRBJ1-1; 9 bases are a match to TRBD1. Germline V gives CDR1 SGDLS, CDR2 YYNGEE. The CDR3 extends over 18 amino acids. The J segment lost 2 bases and the V segment lost 0 bases, leaving 11 bases of the junction unmatched. The CDR3 nucleotides are TGTGCCAGCAGCGTAGTCTTGGACAGGGGAAACGAAAACACTGAAGCTTTCTTT. It codes for CASSVVLDRGNENTEAFF.

This clone was seen a few times. The chain combines TRBV3-1 (or the pseudogene TRBV3-2) with TRBJ1-5; the D is unclear. Germline V gene lookup returns CDR1 LGHDT and CDR2 YNNKEL (reference sequence). CDR3 length: 12 residues. V was pared by 0 bases and J by 6 bases, with 3 bases between. CDR3 sequence reads: CASSQDLQPQHF. The CDR3 coding sequence is TGTGCCAGCAGCCAAGATCTTCAGCCCCAGCATTTT.

The chain carries TRBV6-5 and TRBJ1-4, with D hard to call. Trimming stripped 7 bases from V and 0 bases from J, with 12 bases between. Germline values: CDR1 MNHEY, CDR2 SVGAGI. The CDR3 is 15 amino acids. This CDR3 is CASKRAAATNEKLFF. CDR3 DNA sequence: TGTGCCAGCAAGCGGGCTGCTGCAACTAATGAAAAACTGTTTTTT.

This chain joins TRBV27 and TRBJ2-6; TRBD1 matches 10 bases. The CDR3 length is 17 residues. Germline V CDR1 and CDR2: MNHEY, SMNVEV (reference sequence). J gave up 3 bases and V 5 bases, and 7 bases lay outside the gene matches. The CDR3 sequence: CASSTRDRGLGANVLTF. As DNA, the CDR3 is TGTGCCAGCAGTACCCGGGACAGGGGCCTTGGGGCCAACGTCCTGACTTTC.

V and J are TRBV7-9 and TRBJ1-1; the D gene is possibly TRBD1 (6 bases). V dropped 5 bases and J dropped 5 bases, with 9 bases sitting between them. The CDR3 is 12 residues long. The germline gives CDR1 SEHNR, CDR2 FQNEAQ (reference sequence). CDR3 region: CASSHTGTEAFF. CDR3 sequence (DNA): TGTGCCAGCAGCCACACAGGGACTGAAGCTTTCTTT.

The J gene is TRBJ1-1, the V gene TRBV2; TRBD1 might be the D (5 bases). Germline CDR1 SNHLY, CDR2 FYNNEI. The CDR3 contains 12 residues. The V end was cut by 8 bases, the J end by 4 bases, with 11 bases between. The DNA of the CDR3 is TGTGCCAGCGGGGCCGGTGTCACTGAAGCTTTCTTT. It is translated as CASGAGVTEAFF.